The 15 T cell receptor beta chains presented below share a single source sample, sequenced in a study of blood T cells in healthy people across ages. The authors ran a second PCR of about 7 to 11 cycles using a sample-barcoded 5' primer and a J-beta primer mix. TCRdb re-called the 5' RACE reads with MiXCR, one entry per CDR3 protein. The repertoire includes 800,000 or so distinct CDR3 sequences, about 59% of them detected once, and roughly a quarter sits in the top ten. The source material was blood. Receptor source: a man aged 25 to 45 in good health.

The chain employs TRBV5-1 and TRBJ2-1; D is possibly TRBD1 (6 bases). Germline V gives CDR1 SGHRS, CDR2 YFSETQ. V was cut by 4 bases and J by 0 bases, with 14 bases left in between. The CDR3 consists of 16 residues. The chain's CDR3 is CASSKQGRGSYNEQFF. The CDR3 DNA follows: TGCGCCAGCAGCAAACAGGGAAGGGGCTCCTACAATGAGCAGTTCTTC.

This chain joins TRBV7-2 and TRBJ2-5; D not certain. Germline CDR1 is SGHTA and CDR2 is FQGNSA. This CDR3 comprises 15 residues. V was pared by 5 bases and J by 2 bases, with 15 bases between. DNA of the CDR3: TGTGCCAGCAGCCCCCAAGCTGGCCAACAAGAGACCCAGTACTTC. Translation: CASSPQAGQQETQYF.

The CDR3 protein is CAISENGEEKLFF. CDR3 bases: TGTGCCATCAGTGAGAATGGGGAGGAAAAACTGTTTTTT. The rearrangement uses TRBV10-3 and TRBJ1-4; D is ambiguous. The ends were cut back, 2 bases at V and 8 bases at J, with 9 bases in the middle. The CDR3 loop spans 13 amino acids. In germline, CDR1 is ENHRY, CDR2 SYGVKD.

This chain links TRBV27 with TRBJ2-4; no definite D call. V was cut by 6 bases and J by 15 bases, with 24 bases left in between. Per germline, CDR1 MNHEY and CDR2 SMNVEV (reference sequence). CDR3 length equals 14 residues. The CDR3 loop reads CASRNTGFNPERYF. CDR3 nucleotides: TGTGCCAGCAGGAACACCGGGTTTAATCCCGAGCGGTACTTC.

This clonotype was picked up a small number of times. V is TRBV12-3 or TRBV12-4 and J is TRBJ1-5; possibly TRBD1 for D (5 bases). The CDR3 is made up of 15 amino acids. The V end was cut by 3 bases, the J end by 4 bases, with 13 bases between. Here the CDR3 reads CASSLGGWRNQPQHF. The CDR3 coding sequence is TGTGCCAGCAGTTTGGGGGGGTGGAGGAATCAGCCCCAGCATTTT.

The J gene is TRBJ2-1, the V gene TRBV7-2, with 7 positions matching TRBD2. The CDR3 totals 16 residues. Losses at the gene ends were 4 bases for V and 0 bases for J; bases not matched to a gene: 6. Looked up from germline, CDR1 is SGHTA and CDR2 is FQGNSA. CDR3 DNA sequence: TGTGCCAGCAGCTACCTAACTAGCGTCTCCTACAATGAGCAGTTCTTC. Protein product: CASSYLTSVSYNEQFF.

This chain connects TRBV29-1 to TRBJ1-2; D gene ambiguous. V was pared by 7 bases and J by 3 bases, with 9 bases between. Germline CDR1 SQVTM, CDR2 ANQGSEA. The CDR3 extends over 11 amino acids. The chain's CDR3 is CSARSDYGYTF. The CDR3 DNA reads TGCAGCGCCCGATCTGACTATGGCTACACCTTC.

This clonotype was counted at least ten times. The chain links TRBV29-1 to TRBJ2-1; 12 bases are a match to TRBD1. The CDR3 spans 13 residues. Germline V gene lookup returns CDR1 SQVTM and CDR2 ANQGSEA. CDR3 amino acids: CSIGDRGPNEQFF. The CDR3 coding sequence is TGCAGTATTGGGGACAGGGGGCCCAATGAGCAGTTCTTC.

The chain couples TRBV28 to TRBJ1-2; D may be TRBD1 (5 bases). The germline V gene has CDR1 MDHEN and CDR2 SYDVKM. Deletions cut 8 bases from V and 4 bases from J, with 14 bases between. The CDR3 has 13 amino acids. This CDR3 is CASGPGTGYGYTF. CDR3 bases: TGTGCCAGCGGCCCCGGGACTGGCTATGGCTACACCTTC.

This sequence joins TRBV7-6 and TRBJ2-3; the D gene is possibly TRBD1 (5 bases). CDR1 SGHVS and CDR2 FNYEAQ come from the germline V gene. V was clipped by 0 bases and J by 3 bases, with 10 bases between them. This CDR3 has 15 residues. CDR3 in DNA: TGTGCCAGCAGCTTAGCCGCCAGGGAAACAGATACGCAGTATTTT. Translation: CASSLAARETDTQYF. Full variable domain (missing parts from reference TRBV7-6 and TRBJ2-3): GAGVSQSPRYKVTKRGQDVALRCDPISGHVSLYWYRQALGQGPEFLTYFNYEAQQDKSGLPNDRFSAERPEGSISTLTIQRTEQRDSAMYRCASSLAARETDTQYFGPGTRLTVL.

This clonotype was seen a few times. The chain has TRBV29-1 and TRBJ2-1; the D gene is possibly TRBD1 (5 bases). The V end was cut by 3 bases, the J end by 15 bases, with 12 bases between. Per germline, CDR1 SQVTM and CDR2 ANQGSEA. The CDR3 totals 10 residues. The CDR3 nucleotides are TGCAGCGTTGAGAGGCAGGGTGCGTTCTTC. This codes for CSVERQGAFF.

The chain couples TRBV4-3 to TRBJ1-1; D not certain. The CDR3 totals 14 residues. Trimming removed 3 bases at V and 1 base at J, with 9 bases between. CDR1 LGHNA and CDR2 YSLEER come from the germline V gene. DNA of the CDR3: TGCGCCAGCAGCCACGACCGAGGGAACACTGAAGCTTTCTTT. It translates to CASSHDRGNTEAFF.

The CDR3 loop reads CASSFRRQGAHQPQHF. DNA for the CDR3: TGTGCCAGCAGTTTTAGAAGACAGGGGGCACATCAGCCCCAGCATTTT. This sequence joins TRBV27 and TRBJ1-5; the match to TRBD1 covers 10 bases. After removal of 3 bases from V and 5 bases from J, the junction contained 7 bases not matched to a gene. CDR3 length: 16 amino acids. Per the germline V gene, CDR1 is MNHEY and CDR2 is SMNVEV (reference sequence).

The V call is TRBV19, the J call TRBJ2-7, with TRBD1 matching 7 bases. This CDR3 spans 15 amino acids. Germline lookup yields CDR1 LNHDA and CDR2 SQIVND (reference sequence). The trim removed 7 bases at V and 0 bases at J, leaving 9 bases unmatched. The CDR3 coding sequence is TGTGCCAGTACCTTCTCCGGGACAGACTCCTACGAGCAGTACTTC. It encodes CASTFSGTDSYEQYF. The variable domain in full, completed from reference TRBV19 and TRBJ2-7, reads DGGITQSPKYLFRKEGQNVTLSCEQNLNHDAMYWYRQDPGQGLRLIYYSQIVNDFQKGDIAEGYSVSREKKESFPLTVTSAQKNPTAFYLCASTFSGTDSYEQYFGPGTRLTVT.

The chain uses TRBV12-3 or TRBV12-4 and TRBJ1-2, with D unclear. The CDR3 is 14 residues long. Trimming pared 0 bases from V and 6 bases from J, leaving 11 bases between. The CDR3 spells CASSLAHRVDGYTF. DNA of the CDR3: TGTGCCAGCAGTTTAGCGCATAGGGTGGATGGCTACACCTTC.